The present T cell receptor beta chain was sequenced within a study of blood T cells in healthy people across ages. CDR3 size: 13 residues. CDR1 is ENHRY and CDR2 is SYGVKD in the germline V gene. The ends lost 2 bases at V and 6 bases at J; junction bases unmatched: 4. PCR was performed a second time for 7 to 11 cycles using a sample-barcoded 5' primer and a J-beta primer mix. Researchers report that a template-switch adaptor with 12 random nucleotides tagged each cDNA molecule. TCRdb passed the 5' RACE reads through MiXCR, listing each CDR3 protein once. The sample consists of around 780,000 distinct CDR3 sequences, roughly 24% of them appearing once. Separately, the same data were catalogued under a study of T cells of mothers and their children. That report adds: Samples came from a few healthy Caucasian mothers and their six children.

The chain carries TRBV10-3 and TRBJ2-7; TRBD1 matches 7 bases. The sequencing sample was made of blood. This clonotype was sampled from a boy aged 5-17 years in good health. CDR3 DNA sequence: TGTGCCATCAGTGAGGACAGGGAAGGCGAGCAGTACTTC. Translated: CAISEDREGEQYF.